The 8 T cell receptor beta chains below all came from one sample that was sequenced in a study of cytomegalovirus exposure and HLA in healthy donors. The primer mix had 60 Vbeta and 13 Jbeta primers. The assay was immunoSEQ multiplex PCR, and TCRdb's table has in-frame clones only and misses some. In the table there are 65,000 to 85,000 clones, over 9.5% of which are singletons. Material: PBMCs. These receptors all come from a man between 60 and 75 years old in good health and CMV-seropositive.

This clone was counted a few times. Other DNA sequences in the same sample also yield this CDR3. The V call is TRBV30, the J call TRBJ2-5; TRBD1 is a possible D gene (6 bases). CDR3 length equals 16 residues. Trimming left V 0 bases short and J 5 bases short, with 19 bases between. Germline lookup yields CDR1 GTSNPN and CDR2 SVGIG (reference sequence). For the CDR3, the DNA is TGTGCCTGGAGTGTAAGGGCCTCATTGAGGGGGGAGACCCAGTACTTC. This codes for CAWSVRASLRGETQYF.

This clone turned up a few times. The chain joins TRBV19 to TRBJ2-7; D uncertain. V gave up 6 bases and J gave up 3 bases, with 15 bases separating them. The CDR3 consists of 14 residues. Germline-derived CDR1 and CDR2 are LNHDA and SQIVND (reference sequence). The CDR3 DNA reads TGTGCCAGTAGCCGGCATGCAGGAGACTACGAGCAGTACGTC. The encoded protein is CASSRHAGDYEQYV.

This clone was detected a few times. Germline and junction disagree at one end, which may indicate a read error. The gene calls are TRBV27 and TRBJ1-2; D unresolved. Germline loops: CDR1 MNHEY, CDR2 SMNVEV (reference sequence). The length of the CDR3 is 13 residues. The CDR3 loop is CASSYRTNHGYTF. The CDR3 coding sequence is TGTGCCAGCAGCTATAGGACTAACCATGGCTACACCTTC.

This clone was counted a few times. The chain uses TRBV9 and TRBJ2-5; TRBD1 agrees at 7 bases. This CDR3 region has 15 residues. CDR1 SGDLS and CDR2 YYNGEE come from the germline V gene. Trimming removed 0 bases from V and 4 bases from J; junction bases left unmatched: 6. CDR3 coding DNA: TGTGCCAGCAGCGTAGCAAGGGGGCCGGCAGAGACCCAGTACTTC. It yields the protein CASSVARGPAETQYF.

CDR3: CASSLGLAGLNEQFF. The CDR3, as DNA: TGTGCCAGCAGCTTGGGACTAGCTGGGCTAAATGAGCAGTTCTTC. The chain carries TRBV5-4 and TRBJ2-1, with TRBD2 identical over 7 bases. Germline lookup yields CDR1 SGHNT and CDR2 YYREEE (reference sequence). CDR3 length equals 15 residues. Trimming at V came to 0 bases and at J to 7 bases, leaving 7 bases not matched to a gene.

J is TRBJ2-1 and V is TRBV9, with 16 bases matching TRBD2. CDR1 is SGDLS, CDR2 YYNGEE, per germline. The CDR3 length is 16 residues. V shed 4 bases, J shed 15 bases, and the junction held 13 bases outside the gene matches. The chain's CDR3 is CASSPQPGLAGGHPFF. The DNA of the CDR3 is TGTGCCAGCAGCCCCCAACCGGGACTAGCGGGGGGGCATCCGTTCTTC. Together with reference TRBV9 and TRBJ2-1, the CDR3 gives the full variable domain: DSGVTQTPKHLITATGQRVTLRCSPRSGDLSVYWYQQSLDQGLQFLIQYYNGEERAKGNILERFSAQQFPDLHSELNLSSLELGDSALYFCASSPQPGLAGGHPFFGPGTRLTVL.

This clone was detected only a few times. The rearrangement uses TRBV5-1 and TRBJ2-2; TRBD1 matches at 9 bases. Germline V gives CDR1 SGHRS, CDR2 YFSETQ. The CDR3 runs 15 residues. The V segment lost 4 bases and the J segment 7 bases; nucleotides outside the gene matches: 8. Here the CDR3 reads CASSAGDRDNGELFF. Here the CDR3 DNA reads TGCGCCAGCAGCGCCGGGGACAGGGACAACGGGGAGCTGTTTTTT. The full variable domain, with the rest looked up from reference TRBV5-1 and TRBJ2-2, is KAGVTQTPRYLIKTRGQQVTLSCSPISGHRSVSWYQQTPGQGLQFLFEYFSETQRNKGNFPGRFSGRQFSNSRSEMNVSTLELGDSALYLCASSAGDRDNGELFFGEGSRLTVL.

The chain combines TRBV6-5 with TRBJ1-2; TRBD1 aligns across 7 bases. The V gene's germline CDR1 is MNHEY and CDR2 SVGAGI. CDR3 length: 14 amino acids. Losses at the gene ends were 5 bases for V and 0 bases for J; bases not matched to a gene: 3. DNA of the CDR3: TGTGCCAGCAGTGGACAGGCCTCTAACTATGGCTACACCTTC. Translating it yields CASSGQASNYGYTF.